A selection of T cell receptor beta chains follows, all from one sample in a study of OX40 agonist ivuxolimab in advanced cancers. Sequencing was performed with immunoSEQ multiplex PCR; in TCRdb, only in-frame clones are kept and a portion is missing. The sample lists tens of thousands of clones; about three quarters were seen once. This specimen was CD4+ or CD8+ T cells sorted from blood, taken in a trial of the OX40 agonist ivuxolimab. Source of these receptors: an adult with an advanced solid tumor such as melanoma, head and neck, liver or kidney cancer. Both conserved end residues are part of each CDR3. The order of the fields is V gene, clone size, D gene, CDR3 length, J gene, CDR3 protein, CDR3 DNA. D genes are given only for firm matches. Clone sizes are given selectively: once, few, many, or a class where the clone is expanded.

TRBV25-1	NA	TRBD2	16	TRBJ2-3	CASSAGTSGRGDTQYF	TGTGCCAGCAGTGCAGGGACTAGCGGGAGAGGGGATACGCAGTATTTT
TRBV6-1	NA	TRBD1	16	TRBJ1-4	CASSALPGQGREKLFF	TGTGCCAGCAGTGCCCTACCGGGACAGGGTAGGGAAAAACTGTTTTTT
TRBV5-1	NA	TRBD1	15	TRBJ2-1	CASSMTGGSYNEQFF	TGCGCCAGCAGCATGACAGGGGGCTCCTACAATGAGCAGTTCTTC
TRBV19	NA	TRBD1	15	TRBJ1-2	CASRSFGQGARGYTF	TGTGCCAGTAGAAGCTTTGGACAGGGGGCAAGGGGCTACACCTTC
TRBV7-9	NA	TRBD2	16	TRBJ2-5	CASIPRGTSGLETQYF	TGTGCCAGCATCCCTCGGGGGACTAGCGGGCTAGAGACCCAGTACTTC
TRBV28	NA	TRBD2	16	TRBJ2-7	CASSSQSQPPRGGQYF	TGTGCCAGCAGTTCCCAATCTCAACCCCCCCGGGGGGGGCAGTACTTC
TRBV6-6	NA	TRBD1	16	TRBJ2-7	CASTPEYTGVAYEQYF	TGTGCCAGCACCCCTGAGTATACAGGGGTTGCCTACGAGCAGTACTTC
TRBV18	once	NA	14	TRBJ1-1	CASSTGRWDTEAFF	TGTGCCAGCTCTACAGGGAGATGGGACACTGAAGCTTTCTTT
TRBV5-4	NA	TRBD1	14	TRBJ2-5	CASSPSGTEETQYF	TGTGCCAGCAGCCCCTCCGGGACAGAAGAGACCCAGTACTTC
TRBV28	NA	NA	16	TRBJ2-6	CASSLTKFSGANVLTF	TGTGCCAGCAGTTTAACTAAGTTCTCTGGGGCCAACGTCCTGACTTTC
TRBV29-1	NA	NA	14	TRBJ1-1	CSANRETMNTEAFF	TGCAGCGCAAACAGGGAGACAATGAACACTGAAGCTTTCTTT
TRBV29-1	NA	TRBD2	12	TRBJ2-1	CSVAGLEVKQFF	TGCAGCGTTGCTGGACTAGAAGTCAAGCAGTTCTTC
TRBV5-1	NA	TRBD1	15	TRBJ1-4	CASSLVGTGDEKLFF	TGCGCCAGCAGCTTGGTTGGGACAGGGGACGAAAAACTGTTTTTT
TRBV14	NA	NA	16	TRBJ2-6	CASSLGLTSGANVLTF	TGTGCCAGCAGCCTCGGACTGACCTCTGGGGCCAACGTCCTGACTTTC
TRBV10-2	NA	TRBD1	14	TRBJ1-5	CASSDRGHGQPQHF	TGCGCCAGCTCCGACAGGGGGCATGGGCAGCCCCAGCATTTT
TRBV30	NA	NA	15	TRBJ2-1	CAWRGAALGDNEQFF	TGTGCCTGGAGGGGGGCCGCGCTCGGGGACAATGAGCAGTTCTTC
TRBV29-1	NA	NA	13	TRBJ2-5	CSVEGRTQETQYF	TGCAGCGTTGAAGGAAGAACCCAAGAGACCCAGTACTTC
TRBV23-1	NA	NA	20	TRBJ2-7	CASSPRLLGGNAGEAYEQYF	TGCGCCAGCAGCCCCCGACTTTTAGGGGGCAACGCGGGAGAAGCCTACGAGCAGTACTTC
TRBV11-2	NA	NA	13	TRBJ2-5	CASSLQVTETQYF	TGTGCCAGCAGCTTACAGGTGACAGAGACCCAGTACTTC
TRBV28	NA	NA	14	TRBJ2-4	CASSLWGAKNIQYF	TGTGCCAGCAGTTTATGGGGGGCCAAAAACATTCAGTACTTC
TRBV2	few	TRBD2	15	TRBJ2-1	CASSKNQRGGNEQFF	TGTGCCAGCAGCAAGAACCAGCGGGGGGGCAATGAGCAGTTCTTC
TRBV25-1	NA	TRBD2	14	TRBJ2-1	CASSGTSGTYEQFF	TGTGCCAGCAGTGGTACTAGCGGGACCTATGAGCAGTTCTTC
TRBV25-1	once	NA	17	TRBJ1-2	CASSEGGNNGYGHGYTF	TGTGCCAGCAGTGAAGGGGGAAATAATGGCTACGGCCATGGCTACACCTTC
TRBV6-5	NA	NA	14	TRBJ2-1	CASKTPSRGNEQFF	TGTGCCAGCAAGACCCCCTCACGGGGGAATGAGCAGTTCTTC
TRBV29-1	NA	TRBD1	12	TRBJ1-1	CSGTDRGTEAFF	TGCAGCGGGACCGACAGGGGCACTGAAGCTTTCTTT
TRBV27	few	TRBD2	15	TRBJ2-7	CASSYRAGGSGEQYF	TGTGCCAGCAGTTATCGAGCGGGAGGGTCGGGGGAGCAGTACTTC
TRBV28	NA	NA	14	TRBJ2-5	CASSSGSSQETQYF	TGTGCCAGCAGTAGCGGGTCGTCCCAAGAGACCCAGTACTTC